The TCR beta chain under discussion was sequenced for a study of shared clonotypes between healthy human individuals. Running of the assay took place at deep level. The data were produced by immunoSEQ multiplex PCR, yet TCRdb's version contains in-frame clones alone and is incomplete. The profile shows roughly 2,500,000 clones, over 85% of them singletons. Recent vaccinations or acute infections were absent in the healthy HIV-negative adult donors. Subsets obtained from CD4+ cells comprised CD45RA+ naive and CD45RA-negative memory cells. Between the trimmed V and J ends, which lost 1 base and 9 bases, there was a span of 18 bases. From germline, CDR1 is SGHTA and CDR2 FQGNSA. This CDR3 region has 15 residues. In regard to this clone: Antigen: not known.

Whole-study results and caveats: Clonotypes shared by all four donors outscored non-shared clonotypes in generation probability.

The sequence was collected from a man in his late teens or twenties in good health. Some clones in this sample may be carry-over from other donors' samples. The sequencing input was naive CD4+ T cells from PBMCs. Indicated subset: CD45RA+ positively selected. The rearrangement joins TRBV7-2 to TRBJ1-2, with unresolved D. The CDR3 coding sequence is TGTGCCAGCAGCTTAGTGTCAACCCAAGGCGACAGCTACACCTTC. Its translation: CASSLVSTQGDSYTF.